This TCR beta chain originates from a study of neurological immune-mediated disorders. TCRdb re-called the 5' RACE reads through MiXCR, storing one row per CDR3 protein. The data contain about 43,000 distinct CDR3 sequences, about 13% of them seen just once; the ten biggest clones take up about 1.3%. The group of healthy controls was made up of people who were blood bank volunteers in Maryland, USA. The CDR3 runs to 19 residues. Germline CDR1 DFQATT, CDR2 SNEGSKA (reference sequence). General study points: Patients with HTLV-1-associated myelopathy showed the most TCR clonal expansion. Those with multiple sclerosis showed the least, falling below healthy controls.

Only a few counts were recorded for this clonotype. Its antigen is still unknown. The sequence was collected from a female donor in good health. The sample taken for sequencing was PBMCs. V is TRBV20-1 and J is TRBJ2-3; D tentatively reads TRBD1 or TRBD2 (6 bases each). CDR3 protein: CSPGDSGRQGGKSADTQYF. The CDR3 DNA is TGCAGCCCCGGGGATTCTGGGCGGCAAGGGGGGAAGTCGGCAGATACGCAGTATTTT.